This T cell receptor beta chain was sequenced for a study of siplizumab effects on memory and regulatory T cells. CDR1 SGDLS and CDR2 YYNGEE come from the germline V gene. The trim removed 0 bases at V and 8 bases at J, leaving 18 bases unmatched. The CDR3 has 19 residues. This table comes from immunoSEQ multiplex PCR, and its TCRdb copy is limited to in-frame clones, with some not included. The sample lists about 3,400 clones, about 54% occurring once. Coculture of mixed lymphocyte reaction cells was performed at 37°C for 5 to 7 days. This clone was picked up a small number of times. Its matching antigen is unknown.

The sequence was collected from a human donor in good health; the cells came from an allogeneic mixed lymphocyte reaction. Some clones in this sample may be carry-over from other donors' samples. V and J are TRBV9 and TRBJ2-2; 8 bases map to TRBD2. Sequences were obtained from CFSE-low (dividing) CD8+ T cells sorted from an allogeneic mixed lymphocyte reaction. The CDR3 loop is CASSVGGRLAGNLAGELFF. CDR3 DNA sequence: TGTGCCAGCAGCGTAGGAGGTCGGCTAGCGGGCAACCTGGCTGGGGAGCTGTTTTTT.